Below, 4 T cell receptor beta chains from the same sample are listed, as sequenced in a study of shared T cell receptors in the human thymus. Profiling relied on immunoSEQ multiplex PCR, and the TCRdb table lists in-frame clones only, not all of them. The sample yields hundreds of thousands of clones, approximately 78% seen once. The same specimen was also included in a second study, on human thymus T cells.

The source material was thymocytes. The receptors were gathered from a boy less than two years old with a congenital heart defect.

V is TRBV5-1 and J is TRBJ2-7; D unresolved. There are 15 residues in the CDR3. V gave up 4 bases and J gave up 6 bases, with 20 bases separating them. Germline values: CDR1 SGHRS, CDR2 YFSETQ. The CDR3 coding sequence is TGCGCCAGCAGCCCCGCTCCGTATTCGAGCGCCGAGCAGTACTTC. Its translation: CASSPAPYSSAEQYF.

The chain joins TRBV5-6 to TRBJ1-1; D is uncertain. Looked up from germline, CDR1 is SGHDT and CDR2 is YYEEEE. V lost 4 bases, J lost 1 base, and 14 bases lay in between. This CDR3 has 15 residues. The CDR3: CASSPTGHRNTEAFF. The CDR3 DNA sequence: TGTGCCAGCAGCCCTACGGGTCATCGGAACACTGAAGCTTTCTTT.

The chain is built from TRBV5-6 and TRBJ2-3; 14 nucleotides align to TRBD2. The CDR3 sequence is 15 residues long. The V and J ends lost 5 bases and 5 bases, in that order; junction bases with no gene match: 4. Germline V gene data show CDR1 as SGHDT and CDR2 as YYEEEE. The CDR3 reads CASRAGLAGGDTQYF. Here the CDR3 DNA reads TGTGCCAGCAGGGCCGGACTAGCGGGAGGAGATACGCAGTATTTT.

V is TRBV29-1 and J is TRBJ1-2; 7 bases are a match to TRBD1. The length of the CDR3 is 13 residues. Germline-derived CDR1 and CDR2 are SQVTM and ANQGSEA. V lost 4 bases and J lost 9; bases outside the gene matches: 11. CDR3 in DNA: TGCAGCGTTGGGGGGTCACAGGGGATAAGCTACACCTTC. Protein product: CSVGGSQGISYTF.